In this sample, the clone carrying this T cell receptor (beta chain) turned up many times. Specified time point: newly diagnosed GD, antithyroid drugs for less than 3 months. There was RNA extracted from PBMCs, and the TCR library was made from it. The data are from a study of regulatory T cells in long-lasting Graves disease. Assembly of TCR beta libraries relied on iRepertoire HTBI primers together with Arm-PCR of CDR3 regions. TCRdb fed the multiplex PCR reads into MiXCR, producing one record per CDR3 protein. The sample carries approximately 310,000 distinct CDR3 sequences, 15% to 20% recorded once. The length of the CDR3 is 18 residues. Germline V CDR1 and CDR2: MNHNS, SASEGT. Trimming cost V 3 bases and J 7 bases; bases outside gene matches: 9.

The rearrangement uses TRBV6-1 and TRBJ2-1; 16 bases agree with TRBD2. This sequence originates from a female donor with Graves disease. The sequences come from peripheral blood mononuclear cells (PBMCs), collected at new diagnosis, from a patient treated with antithyroid drugs. The CDR3 DNA reads TGTGCCAGCAGTGACGGGACTAGCGGGAGGGCCGGGGTAAATGAGCAGTTCTTC. Translated: CASSDGTSGRAGVNEQFF.